This entry concerns a single T cell receptor beta chain. Its target is unknown. The data originate from a study of glioma-infiltrating T cells after dendritic cell vaccination. Whole-study context: Samples are from glioblastoma patients in Phase I and II dendritic cell vaccine trials. At biweekly intervals, patients got three intradermal dendritic cell vaccine injections.

Overall study results and limits: TCR clonality showed no direct relationship with survival. Complete blood and tumor specimen sets were limited to few patients.

Only in-frame clones appear in the TCRdb table, and some are missing; sequencing was by immunoSEQ multiplex PCR. Here the sample spans approximately 82,000 clones, 70% to 90% being singletons. Trimming stripped 4 bases from V and 4 bases from J, with 15 bases between. Germline loops: CDR1 SGHRS, CDR2 YFSETQ. The CDR3 has 14 amino acids. The chain employs TRBV5-1 and TRBJ2-7; D is possibly TRBD1 (6 bases). The TCR sequence derives from a human donor with glioblastoma. Sequencing was performed on blood, taken before dendritic cell vaccination. In DNA, the CDR3 is TGCGCCAGCAGCCTGGACAGAGACCTTTACGAGCAGTACTTC. Translated, it gives CASSLDRDLYEQYF.